This record concerns one TCR beta chain sequence. Its target is not known. The entry originates in a study of cytotoxic CD8 clonotypes in ibrutinib-treated CLL. Germline-derived CDR1 and CDR2 are SGHKS and YYEKEE (reference sequence). This CDR3 spans 16 amino acids. J lost 4 bases, V lost 0 bases, and 9 bases had no gene match. Study results and limitations: The study found public clonotypes uncommon, contracting or stable on treatment. Clonality correlated strongly with circulating CD8+ T cells and exceeded age-matched healthy donors at baseline.

The table came from immunoSEQ multiplex PCR; TCRdb's copy has only in-frame clones and leaves some out. The table shows more than 110,000 clones, with roughly three quarters occurring only once. This specimen was PBMCs, taken after 24 months of ibrutinib treatment. The TCR comes from a human donor with chronic lymphocytic leukemia. The rearrangement uses TRBV5-5 and TRBJ1-2, with 7 bases lining up with TRBD1. The CDR3 loop reads CASSLARTGVAYGYTF. CDR3 coding DNA: TGTGCCAGCAGCTTGGCTCGGACAGGTGTGGCCTATGGCTACACCTTC.